This TCR beta chain was obtained from a study of T and B cells in COVID-19 patients. Overall study context: Blood was sampled from COVID-19 patients who were either actively infected or recovered.

The CDR3 runs to 11 residues. Germline V gene data show CDR1 as SGHAT and CDR2 as FQNNGV. V trimming: 5 bases; J trimming: 7 bases; junction bases outside the gene matches: 2. Findings of the study overall: Patients with COVID-19 reportedly showed strongly skewed T cell receptor beta variable and joining gene usage.

Details on this clonotype: The antigen remains unidentified.

From blood, roughly 220-550 ng of genomic DNA served as TRB template. TRB rearrangements were amplified by multiplex PCR with BIOMED2 TRB-A/B primers. Each CDR3 protein is one row after TCRdb ran MiXCR on the multiplex PCR reads. The repertoire holds about 18,000 distinct CDR3 sequences, with about 36% as singletons. The receptor was derived from a human donor with active COVID-19. The V call is TRBV11-2, the J call TRBJ2-7, with 7 bases lining up with TRBD2. The specimen sequenced was blood. CDR3: CASSRGGEQYV. In DNA, the CDR3 is TGTGCCAGCAGCCGCGGGGGTGAGCAGTACGTC.